This entry lists 7 T cell receptor beta chains sequenced from one sample in a study of OX40 agonist ivuxolimab in advanced cancers. Profiling relied on immunoSEQ multiplex PCR, and the TCRdb table lists in-frame clones only, not all of them. The sample includes 55,000 to 90,000 clones, 80% to 90% of them seen just once. The sample in question was CD4+ or CD8+ T cells sorted from blood, obtained in a trial of the OX40 agonist ivuxolimab. The origin of the receptors is an adult with an advanced solid tumor such as melanoma, head and neck, liver or kidney cancer.

This clone was seen a handful of times. The rearrangement links TRBV11-2 to TRBJ1-1; unclear D gene. There are 12 residues in the CDR3. Germline V gives CDR1 SGHAT, CDR2 FQNNGV. V was clipped by 2 bases and J by 11 bases, with 12 bases between them. Here the CDR3 reads CASSLLTHWAFF. The CDR3 nucleotides are TGTGCCAGCAGCTTACTCACTCATTGGGCTTTCTTT.

The genes are TRBV28 and TRBJ2-1; tentatively, D is TRBD1 (5 bases). V lost 8 bases and J lost 2, with 16 bases in between. Germline V gene sequence: CDR1 MDHEN, CDR2 SYDVKM. CDR3 length: 15 amino acids. The CDR3 region is CASCRAVLTYNEQFF. CDR3 sequence (DNA): TGTGCCAGCTGCAGGGCAGTATTAACCTACAATGAGCAGTTCTTC.

The V and J genes are TRBV18 and TRBJ2-7; D gene ambiguous. CDR3 length: 13 residues. V dropped 2 bases and J dropped 6 bases, with 11 bases sitting between them. Germline CDR1 and CDR2: KGHSH and LQKENI. The CDR3 region has the DNA TGTGCCAGCTCACCAGGGGTCCAGGCCGAGCAGTACTTC. Translating it yields CASSPGVQAEQYF. Together with reference TRBV18 and TRBJ2-7, the CDR3 gives the full variable domain: NAGVMQNPRHLVRRRGQEARLRCSPMKGHSHVYWYRQLPEEGLKFMVYLQKENIIDESGMPKERFSAEFPKEGPSILRIQQVVRGDSAAYFCASSPGVQAEQYFGPGTRLTVT.

The V call is TRBV10-2, the J call TRBJ2-5; the D gene could be TRBD1 or TRBD2 (7 bases each). Between the trimmed V and J ends, which lost 5 bases and 3 bases, there was a span of 10 bases. This CDR3 spans 13 amino acids. Germline CDR1 WSHSY, CDR2 SAAADI. This CDR3 reads CASSQGGKETQYF. The CDR3 DNA sequence: TGCGCCAGCAGTCAGGGGGGGAAAGAGACCCAGTACTTC.

V usage is TRBV12-5 and J usage is TRBJ2-5; perhaps TRBD2 as D (6 bases). V lost 7 bases, J lost 7 bases, and 19 bases lay in between. This CDR3 has 14 amino acids. The germline V gene has CDR1 LGHNT and CDR2 FRNRAP. The CDR3 sequence is CASAERGDEGTQYF. The CDR3 coding sequence is TGTGCTAGTGCCGAACGCGGGGACGAAGGGACCCAGTACTTC.

This chain joins TRBV5-1 and TRBJ1-4; D uncertain. V was shortened by 0 bases and J by 0 bases, with 6 bases between the two germline ends. This CDR3 has 15 amino acids. In germline, CDR1 is SGHRS, CDR2 YFSETQ. The CDR3 coding sequence is TGCGCCAGCAGCTTGGACGGGGCAACTAATGAAAAACTGTTTTTT. Amino acid sequence: CASSLDGATNEKLFF.

The V gene is TRBV18, the J gene TRBJ1-6; D uncertain. The germline V gene has CDR1 KGHSH and CDR2 LQKENI. The V and J ends lost 3 bases and 0 bases respectively, with 6 bases between them. The CDR3 sequence is 15 residues long. Here the CDR3 DNA reads TGTGCCAGCTCACCCGCCAGCTCCTATAATTCACCCCTCCACTTT. Translation gives CASSPASSYNSPLHF.